One T cell receptor beta chain is described in this entry. V lost 1 base, J lost 0 bases, and 18 bases lay in between. CDR1 and CDR2 from the germline V gene are MDHEN and SYDVKM. The CDR3 length is 18 residues. Per the study methods: Reference gene primer amplification gave nucleated cell count estimates. Repertoires were generated with immunoSEQ multiplex PCR, while TCRdb's copy carries only in-frame clones and drops some. That table gives V, J and clone size, and the DNA gave D and trimming. The data show some 60,000 clones, about 75% seen once. The source of the sample is a study of blood T cell repertoires in COVID-19. Study-wide background: The origin of the acute and convalescent COVID-19 samples was the United States, Italy and Spain. In each case, the material was cDNA or gDNA derived from T cells, B-cell-depleted T cells, or PBMCs.

The sequence was obtained from a human donor in a cohort sampled during active COVID-19. The sample comprised peripheral blood. This chain uses TRBV28 with TRBJ1-1; the D gene is possibly TRBD1 (5 bases). CDR3 sequence reads: CASSLFGHGPVMNTEAFF. Here the CDR3 DNA reads TGTGCCAGCAGTTTATTCGGACATGGGCCCGTTATGAACACTGAAGCTTTCTTT.